The present entry profiles one TCR beta chain with its context. As yet, its antigen is unknown. The data belong to a study of cytomegalovirus exposure and HLA in healthy donors. The study's findings and limits: The CMV antigen specificity of a few CMV-associated chains was confirmed through in vitro analysis. Compared with the roughly 700-donor mean, an Asian-associated ancestry cluster reportedly had fewer N-insertions, according to a later analysis.

Germline CDR1 is MNHNS and CDR2 is SASEGT. The CDR3 extends over 15 amino acids. J was trimmed by 4 bases and V by 6 bases; bases with no gene match: 9. The PCR was carried out with 60 Vbeta primers and 13 Jbeta primers. TCRdb's copy holds only in-frame clones and misses some; the assay was immunoSEQ multiplex PCR. The repertoire holds roughly 300,000 clones, with just over 85% as singletons. The sample taken for sequencing was PBMCs. The V call is TRBV6-1, the J call TRBJ2-7; 10 nucleotides line up with TRBD1. The clonotype was recovered from a middle-aged man in good health and CMV-seropositive. The CDR3 spells CASRTEDRGFYEQYF. CDR3 sequence (DNA): TGTGCCAGCAGAACCGAGGACAGGGGGTTTTACGAGCAGTACTTC.